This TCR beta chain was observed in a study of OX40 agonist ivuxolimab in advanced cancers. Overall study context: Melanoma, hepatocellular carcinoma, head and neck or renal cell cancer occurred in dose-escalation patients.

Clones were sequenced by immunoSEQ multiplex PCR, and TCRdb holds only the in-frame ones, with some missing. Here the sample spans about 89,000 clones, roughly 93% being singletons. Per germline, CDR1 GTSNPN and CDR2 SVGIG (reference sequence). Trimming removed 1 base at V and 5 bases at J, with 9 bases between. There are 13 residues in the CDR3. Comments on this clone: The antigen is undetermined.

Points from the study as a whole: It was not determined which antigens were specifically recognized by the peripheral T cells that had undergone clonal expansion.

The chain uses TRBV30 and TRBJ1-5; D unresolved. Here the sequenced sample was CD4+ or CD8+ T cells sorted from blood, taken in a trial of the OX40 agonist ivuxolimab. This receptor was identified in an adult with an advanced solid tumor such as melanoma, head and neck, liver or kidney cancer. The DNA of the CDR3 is TGTGCCTGGAGTGACAGATTTGATCAGCCCCAGCATTTT. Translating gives CAWSDRFDQPQHF.